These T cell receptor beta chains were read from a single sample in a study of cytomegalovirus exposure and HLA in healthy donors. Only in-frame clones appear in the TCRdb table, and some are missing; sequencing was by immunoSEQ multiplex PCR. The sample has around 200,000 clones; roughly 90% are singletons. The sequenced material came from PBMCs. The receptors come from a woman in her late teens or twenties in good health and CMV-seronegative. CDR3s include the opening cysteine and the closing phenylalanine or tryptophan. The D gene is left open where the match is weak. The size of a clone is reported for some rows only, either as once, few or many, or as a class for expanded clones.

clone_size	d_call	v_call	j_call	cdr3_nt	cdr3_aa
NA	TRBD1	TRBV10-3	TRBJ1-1	TGTGCCATCAGTGAGCTACAGGGGGCCGTTATGAACACTGAAGCTTTCTTT	CAISELQGAVMNTEAFF
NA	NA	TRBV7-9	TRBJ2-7	TGTGCCAGCAGCTTAGATCCGGGTTGGTACGAGCAGTACTTC	CASSLDPGWYEQYF
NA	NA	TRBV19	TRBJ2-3	TGTGCCAGTAGTCTGAGCGGGAGCACAGATACGCAGTATTTT	CASSLSGSTDTQYF
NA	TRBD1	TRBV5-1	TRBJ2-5	TGCGCCAGCGGAACAGGGGATCGGGAGACCCAGTACTTC	CASGTGDRETQYF
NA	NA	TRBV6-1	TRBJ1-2	TGTGCCAGCAGAGCAACAGGCTATGGCTACACCTTC	CASRATGYGYTF
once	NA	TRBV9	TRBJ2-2	TGTGCCAGCAGCGTCAAACAGCAGACCGGGGAGCTGTTTTTT	CASSVKQQTGELFF
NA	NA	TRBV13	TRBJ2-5	TGTGCCAGCAGCCCGCCGGGGGAGACCCAGTACTTC	CASSPPGETQYF
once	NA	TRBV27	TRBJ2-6	TGTGCCAGCAGTTCCATAGTATCAGGGGCTGGGGCCAACGTCCTGACTTTC	CASSSIVSGAGANVLTF
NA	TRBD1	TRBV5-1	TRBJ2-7	TGCGCCAGCAGCTTGGCCGGGGACAGGGGCTACGAGCAGTACTTC	CASSLAGDRGYEQYF
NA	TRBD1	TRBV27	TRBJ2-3	TGTGCCAGCAGTTTCAGGGGGCTGGTAGCCACAGATACGCAGTATTTT	CASSFRGLVATDTQYF
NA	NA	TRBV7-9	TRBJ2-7	TGTGCCACCCTGGGCACGGGACTTTTTCAGCAGTACTTC	CATLGTGLFQQYF
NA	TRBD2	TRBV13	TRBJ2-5	TGTGCCAGCGGGGGGGGTCTCAGGACTCTCCAAGAGACCCAGTACTTC	CASGGGLRTLQETQYF
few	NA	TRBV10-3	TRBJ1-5	TGTGCCATCAGTGAGATGGGAGATCAGCCCCAGCATTTT	CAISEMGDQPQHF
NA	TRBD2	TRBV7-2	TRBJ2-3	TGTGCCAGCAGCTTAGGGACTAGCGGGGGTAGCACAGATACGCAGTATTTT	CASSLGTSGGSTDTQYF
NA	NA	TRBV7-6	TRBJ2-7	TGTGCCAGCAGCTTAGAGGGGTTGGGCGAGCAGTACTTC	CASSLEGLGEQYF
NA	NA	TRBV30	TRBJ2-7	TGTGCCTGGAGTGTAGATTTGTTGGGCCCCCAGTACTTC	CAWSVDLLGPQYF
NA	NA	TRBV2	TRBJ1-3	TGTGCCGCAAAGGGGGAACAGACTTCTGGAAACACCATATATTTT	CAAKGEQTSGNTIYF
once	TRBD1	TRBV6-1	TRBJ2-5	TGTGCCAGCAGTCAAGGACAGGTCCAAGAGACCCAGTACTTC	CASSQGQVQETQYF
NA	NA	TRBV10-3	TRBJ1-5	TGTGCCATCAGTGAGTATCGGGGGGAGCAGCCCCAGCATTTT	CAISEYRGEQPQHF
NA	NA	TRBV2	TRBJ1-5	TGTGCCAGCAGTGAAGCGCCCCAGGGGCGGCCCAATCAGCCCCAGCATTTT	CASSEAPQGRPNQPQHF
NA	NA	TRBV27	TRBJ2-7	TGTGCCAGCAGTCCAACCCCCGTACTAGGTGGAGGACGATGGGGCTACGAGCAGTACTTC	CASSPTPVLGGGRWGYEQYF
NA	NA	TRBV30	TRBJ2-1	TGTGCCTGGACCCTGAAGAGGAATGAGCAGTTCTTC	CAWTLKRNEQFF
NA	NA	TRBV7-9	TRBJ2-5	TGTGCCAGCAGCTTTTCCACTAGCCCAGAGCAGTACTTC	CASSFSTSPEQYF
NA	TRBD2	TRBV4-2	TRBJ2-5	TGTGCCAGCAGCCAAGCCGGGACTAGCGGACAAGAGACCCAGTACTTC	CASSQAGTSGQETQYF
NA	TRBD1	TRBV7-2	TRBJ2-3	TGTGCCAGCAGCTCGAGACAGGGAGTTCAGTATTTT	CASSSRQGVQYF
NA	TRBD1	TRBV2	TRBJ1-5	TGTGCCAGCAAGGGAACCAGGGGGGCACCACAGCCCCAGCATTTT	CASKGTRGAPQPQHF
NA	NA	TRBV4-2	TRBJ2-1	TGTGCCAGCAGCCCTCTACCCTCCCAGGATTACAATGAGCAGTTCTTC	CASSPLPSQDYNEQFF
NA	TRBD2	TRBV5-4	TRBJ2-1	TGTGCCAGCAGCTTGTCAGCGGGGGATCTCAATGAGCAGTTCTTC	CASSLSAGDLNEQFF
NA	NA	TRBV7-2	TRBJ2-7	TGTGCCAGCAGCCCCAAAGGGGGTGCAGGGGCTAGGGAGCAGTACTTC	CASSPKGGAGAREQYF
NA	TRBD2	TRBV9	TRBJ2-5	TGTGCCAGCAGCGTTAACCAGCGGGGGGGACAAGAGACCCAGTACTTC	CASSVNQRGGQETQYF
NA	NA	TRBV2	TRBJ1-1	TGTGCCAGCAGTGAGTTCGTGGGTTTAGCCCAAGCTTTCTTT	CASSEFVGLAQAFF
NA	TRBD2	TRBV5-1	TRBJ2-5	TGCGCCAGCAGCTTGGAGCGACTAGCGGGGCGGTTGGACTTC	CASSLERLAGRLDF
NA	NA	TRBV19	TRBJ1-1	TGTGCCAGTAGTATAAGCGGGCGGGAAGCTTTCTTT	CASSISGREAFF
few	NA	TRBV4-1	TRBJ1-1	TGCGCCAGCAGCCCCCAACCGACAGCCATGAACACTGAAGCTTTCTTT	CASSPQPTAMNTEAFF
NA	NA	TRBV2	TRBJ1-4	TGTGCCAGCAACCGAGGTGGGGCCTACGTGTTTTTT	CASNRGGAYVFF
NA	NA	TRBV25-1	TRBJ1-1	TGTGCCAGCAGTACAGACCTCAGGCTGAACACTGAAGCTTTCTTT	CASSTDLRLNTEAFF
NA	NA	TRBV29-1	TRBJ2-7	TGCAGCGTACGCTTCACGGGAGGACAGGGTCATGAGCAGTACTTC	CSVRFTGGQGHEQYF
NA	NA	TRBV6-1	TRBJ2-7	TGTGCCAGCAGCGGGGAGATCTACGAGCAGTACTTC	CASSGEIYEQYF
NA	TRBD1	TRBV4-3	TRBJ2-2	TGCGCCAGCAGCCAAGATTGGCAGGGGGCCGGGGAGCTGTTTTTT	CASSQDWQGAGELFF
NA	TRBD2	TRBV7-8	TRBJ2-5	TGTGCCAGCAGCTTATCGGGCGGGAGCTATCAAGAGACCCAGTACTTC	CASSLSGGSYQETQYF
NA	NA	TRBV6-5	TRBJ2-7	TGTGCCAGCAGTTATAGGGAAGTTACAGGATCCTACGAGCAGTACTTC	CASSYREVTGSYEQYF
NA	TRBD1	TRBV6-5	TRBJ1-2	TGTGCCAGCAGAAACAGGGGGCGGCACTATGGCTACACCTTC	CASRNRGRHYGYTF
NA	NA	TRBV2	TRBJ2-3	TGTGCCAGCAGTGACTTGGACAAACGGAATACGCAGTATTTT	CASSDLDKRNTQYF
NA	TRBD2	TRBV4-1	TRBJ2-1	TGCGCCAGCAGCCAGATAAGGACTAGCGGTTACAATGAGCAGTTCTTC	CASSQIRTSGYNEQFF
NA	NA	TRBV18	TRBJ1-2	TGTGCCAGCTCACCAGGGGCCAGATATGGCTACACCTTC	CASSPGARYGYTF
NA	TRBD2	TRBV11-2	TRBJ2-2	TGTGCCAGCAGCTCTTTCCGGGACTACATCACCGGGGAGCTGTTTTTT	CASSSFRDYITGELFF
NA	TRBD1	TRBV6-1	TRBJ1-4	TGTGCCAGCAGTGAGCTTATTGACGGGACAGTTCTTGAAAAACTGTTTTTT	CASSELIDGTVLEKLFF
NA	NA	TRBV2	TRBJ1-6	TGTGCCAGCAGTGACGCGACAGCAAATTCACCCCTCCACTTT	CASSDATANSPLHF
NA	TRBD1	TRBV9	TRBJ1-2	TGTGCCAGCAGTCATACGGACAGGGAAGCTAACTATGGCTACACCTTC	CASSHTDREANYGYTF
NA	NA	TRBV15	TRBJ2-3	TGTGCCACCAGCAGAGATCGGGGGACAGATACGCAGTATTTT	CATSRDRGTDTQYF
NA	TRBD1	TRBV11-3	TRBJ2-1	TGTGCCAGCAGCACACGGGACAGGGGGAATGAGCAGTTCTTC	CASSTRDRGNEQFF
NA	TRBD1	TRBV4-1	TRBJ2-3	TGCGCCAGCAGCCCGAGAACTTACAGGGGCCAACCATTCTTAATCACAGATACGCAGTATTTT	CASSPRTYRGQPFLITDTQYF
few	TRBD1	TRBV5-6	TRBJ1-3	TGTGCCAGCAGCTTGGGGACAGGGGCTGGAAACACCATATATTTT	CASSLGTGAGNTIYF
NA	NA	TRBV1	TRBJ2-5	TGCACCAGCAGCCAAGACCCCGGGACAGGGTCACAAGAGACCCAGTACTTC	CTSSQDPGTGSQETQYF
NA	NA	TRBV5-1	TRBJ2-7	TGCGCCAGCAGCCTACAGAGCTCCTACGAGCAGTACTTC	CASSLQSSYEQYF